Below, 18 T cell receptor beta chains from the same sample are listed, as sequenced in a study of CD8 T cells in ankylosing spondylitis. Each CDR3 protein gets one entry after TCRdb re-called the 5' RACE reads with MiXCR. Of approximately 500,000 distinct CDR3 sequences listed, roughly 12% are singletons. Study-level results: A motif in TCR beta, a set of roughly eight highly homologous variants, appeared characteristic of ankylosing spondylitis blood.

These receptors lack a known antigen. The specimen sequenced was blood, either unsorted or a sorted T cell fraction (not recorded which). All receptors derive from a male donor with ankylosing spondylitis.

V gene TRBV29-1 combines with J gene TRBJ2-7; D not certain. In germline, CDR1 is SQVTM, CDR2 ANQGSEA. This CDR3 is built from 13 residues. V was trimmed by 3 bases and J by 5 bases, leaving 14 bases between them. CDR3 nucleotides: TGCAGCGTTGATGAACAGAATGGCCACGAGCAGTACTTC. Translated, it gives CSVDEQNGHEQYF.

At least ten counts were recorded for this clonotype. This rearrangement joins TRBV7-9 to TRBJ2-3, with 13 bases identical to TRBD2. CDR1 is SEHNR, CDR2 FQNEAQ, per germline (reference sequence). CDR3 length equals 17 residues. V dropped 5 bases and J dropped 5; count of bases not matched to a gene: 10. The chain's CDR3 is CASSPSGLAGVRDTQYF. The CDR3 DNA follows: TGTGCCAGCAGCCCCAGCGGACTAGCGGGAGTTAGAGATACGCAGTATTTT.

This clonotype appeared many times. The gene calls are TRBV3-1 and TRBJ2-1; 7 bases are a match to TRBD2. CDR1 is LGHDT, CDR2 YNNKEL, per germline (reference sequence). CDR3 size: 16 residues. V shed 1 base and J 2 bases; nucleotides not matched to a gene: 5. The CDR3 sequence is CASSQVLAGTYNEQFF. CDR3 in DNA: TGTGCCAGCAGCCAAGTTTTAGCGGGCACCTACAATGAGCAGTTCTTC.

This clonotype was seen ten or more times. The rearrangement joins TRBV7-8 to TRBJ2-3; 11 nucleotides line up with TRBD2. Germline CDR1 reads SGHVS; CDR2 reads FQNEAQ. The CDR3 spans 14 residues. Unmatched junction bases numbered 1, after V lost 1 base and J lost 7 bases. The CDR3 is CASSLGLAGNTQYF. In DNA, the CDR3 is TGTGCCAGCAGCTTAGGACTAGCGGGAAATACGCAGTATTTT.

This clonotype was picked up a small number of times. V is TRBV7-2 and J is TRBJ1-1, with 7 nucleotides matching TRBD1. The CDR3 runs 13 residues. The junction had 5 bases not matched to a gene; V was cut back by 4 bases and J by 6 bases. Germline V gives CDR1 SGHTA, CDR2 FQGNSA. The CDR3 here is CASSYDREAEAFF. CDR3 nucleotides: TGTGCCAGCAGCTACGACAGGGAGGCTGAAGCTTTCTTT.

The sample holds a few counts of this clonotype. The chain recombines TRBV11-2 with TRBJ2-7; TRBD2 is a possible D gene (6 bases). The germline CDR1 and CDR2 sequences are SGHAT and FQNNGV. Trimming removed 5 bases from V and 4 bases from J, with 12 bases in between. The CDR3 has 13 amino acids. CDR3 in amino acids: CASSQLGTYEQYV. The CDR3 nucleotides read TGTGCCAGCAGCCAACTCGGGACTTACGAGCAGTACGTC.

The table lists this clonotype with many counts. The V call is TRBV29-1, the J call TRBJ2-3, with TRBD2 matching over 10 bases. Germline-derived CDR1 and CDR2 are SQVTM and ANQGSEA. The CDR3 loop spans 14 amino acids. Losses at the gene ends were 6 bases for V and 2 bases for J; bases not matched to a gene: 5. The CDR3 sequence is CSVSSGSPTDTQYF. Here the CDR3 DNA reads TGCAGCGTCTCTAGCGGGAGTCCCACAGATACGCAGTATTTT.

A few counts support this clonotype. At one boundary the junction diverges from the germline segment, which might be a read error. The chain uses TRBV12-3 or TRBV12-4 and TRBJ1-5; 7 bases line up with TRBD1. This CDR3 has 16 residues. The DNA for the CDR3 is TGTGCCAGCAGTTTACAGGGGGTCCGTGGCAATCAGACCCAGCATTTT. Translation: CASSLQGVRGNQTQHF.

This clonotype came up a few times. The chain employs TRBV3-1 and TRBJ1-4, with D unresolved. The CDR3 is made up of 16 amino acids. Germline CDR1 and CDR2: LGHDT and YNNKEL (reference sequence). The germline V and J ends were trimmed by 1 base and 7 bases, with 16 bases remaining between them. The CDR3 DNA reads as TGTGCCAGCAGCCAAGCCTGGAGCGGGTCGGGTGAAAAACTGTTTTTT. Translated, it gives CASSQAWSGSGEKLFF. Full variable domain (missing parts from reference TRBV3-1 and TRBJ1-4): DTAVSQTPKYLVTQMGNDKSIKCEQNLGHDTMYWYKQDSKKFLKIMFSYNNKELIINETVPNRFSPKSPDKAHLNLHINSLELGDSAVYFCASSQAWSGSGEKLFFGSGTQLSVL.

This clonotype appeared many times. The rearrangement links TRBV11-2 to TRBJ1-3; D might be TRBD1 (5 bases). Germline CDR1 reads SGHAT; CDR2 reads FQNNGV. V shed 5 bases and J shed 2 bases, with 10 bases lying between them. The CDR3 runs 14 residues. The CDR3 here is CASSRGSAGNTIYF. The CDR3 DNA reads TGTGCCAGCAGCCGGGGCTCTGCTGGAAACACCATATATTTT.

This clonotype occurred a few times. In DNA form, the CDR3 reads TGTGCCAGCAGGGTCGGGGCTAGCACAGATACGCAGTATTTT. It codes for CASRVGASTDTQYF. The chain couples TRBV7-2 to TRBJ2-3; perhaps D is TRBD1 or TRBD2 (5 bases each). V was clipped by 6 bases and J by 0 bases, with 10 bases between them. Germline V gene sequence: CDR1 SGHTA, CDR2 FQGNSA. The CDR3 runs to 14 residues.

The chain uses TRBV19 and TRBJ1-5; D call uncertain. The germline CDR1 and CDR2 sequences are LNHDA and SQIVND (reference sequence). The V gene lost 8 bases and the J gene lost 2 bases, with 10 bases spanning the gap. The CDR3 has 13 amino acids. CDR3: CASGGVGNQPQHF. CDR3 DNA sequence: TGTGCCAGTGGAGGCGTAGGCAATCAGCCCCAGCATTTT. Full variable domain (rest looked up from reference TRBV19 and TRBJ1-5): DGGITQSPKYLFRKEGQNVTLSCEQNLNHDAMYWYRQDPGQGLRLIYYSQIVNDFQKGDIAEGYSVSREKKESFPLTVTSAQKNPTAFYLCASGGVGNQPQHFGDGTRLSIL.

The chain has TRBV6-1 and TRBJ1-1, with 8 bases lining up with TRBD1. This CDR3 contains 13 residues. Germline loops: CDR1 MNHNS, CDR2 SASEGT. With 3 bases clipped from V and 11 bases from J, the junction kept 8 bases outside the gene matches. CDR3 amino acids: CASSESGGAWAFF. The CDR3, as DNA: TGTGCCAGCAGTGAGTCAGGGGGCGCGTGGGCTTTCTTT.

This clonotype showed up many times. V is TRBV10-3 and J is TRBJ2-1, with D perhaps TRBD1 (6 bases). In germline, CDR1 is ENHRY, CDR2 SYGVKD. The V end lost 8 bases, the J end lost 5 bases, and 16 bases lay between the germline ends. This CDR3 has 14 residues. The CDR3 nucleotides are TGTGCCATCGGTCGGGACACCCTCAACAATGAGCAGTTCTTC. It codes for CAIGRDTLNNEQFF.

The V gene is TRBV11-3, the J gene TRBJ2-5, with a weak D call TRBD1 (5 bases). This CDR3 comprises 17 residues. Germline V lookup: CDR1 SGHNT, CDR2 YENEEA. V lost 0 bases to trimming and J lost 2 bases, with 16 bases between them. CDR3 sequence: CASSLEWKTQEQETQYF. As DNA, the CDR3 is TGTGCCAGCAGCTTAGAATGGAAGACACAGGAGCAAGAGACCCAGTACTTC.

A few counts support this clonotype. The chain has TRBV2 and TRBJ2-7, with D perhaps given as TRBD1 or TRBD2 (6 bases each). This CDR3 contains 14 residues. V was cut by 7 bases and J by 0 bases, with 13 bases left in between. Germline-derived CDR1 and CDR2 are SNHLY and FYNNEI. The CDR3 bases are TGTGCCAGCAAGATAGGGGGGAGCTCCTACGAGCAGTACTTC. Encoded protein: CASKIGGSSYEQYF.

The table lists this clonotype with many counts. CDR3 bases: TGTGCCAGCAGGGCCGGGACTAGCGGGAGTAATGAGCAGTTCTTC. It is translated as CASRAGTSGSNEQFF. J is TRBJ2-1 and V is TRBV7-2; 14 bases map to TRBD2. CDR3 length: 15 amino acids. Trimming took 6 bases from V and 7 from J; bases not matched to a gene: 5. Germline V lookup: CDR1 SGHTA, CDR2 FQGNSA.

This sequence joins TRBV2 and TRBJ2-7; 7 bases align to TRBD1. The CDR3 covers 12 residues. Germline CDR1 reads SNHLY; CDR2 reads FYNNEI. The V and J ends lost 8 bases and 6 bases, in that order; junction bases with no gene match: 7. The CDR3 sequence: CASSKGAGEQYV. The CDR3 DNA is TGTGCCAGCTCGAAGGGGGCCGGCGAGCAGTACGTC.